This T cell receptor (beta chain) was captured in a study of STAT3 mutations in large granular lymphocyte leukemia. The CDR3 sequence is 14 residues long. The germline V gene has CDR1 MNHNY and CDR2 SVGAGI (reference sequence). With 4 bases removed from V and 9 bases from J, the gap between germline ends came to 18 bases. Study results and limitations: In several patients, dominant TCR clone burden exceeded STAT3 mutant burden, suggesting STAT3 mutation arose secondarily. In T-cell large granular lymphocyte leukemia, about half of patients showed multiple immunodominant subclonotypes.

Average productive template count per sample was around 40,000. This table comes from immunoSEQ multiplex PCR, and its TCRdb copy is limited to in-frame clones, with some not included. Of 3,000 to 4,500 clones in the sample, around 42% were seen once. On this clone: Its antigen remains unidentified.

The receptor comes from a man aged 55 to 70 with T-cell large granular lymphocyte leukemia. Some clones in this sample may be carry-over from other donors' samples. The gene calls are TRBV6-6 and TRBJ1-2; perhaps TRBD1 as D (6 bases). The sample consisted of peripheral blood mononuclear cells. The CDR3 spells CASSFEEQGNSYTF. CDR3 coding DNA: TGTGCCAGCAGTTTCGAAGAACAGGGTAACAGCTACACCTTC.